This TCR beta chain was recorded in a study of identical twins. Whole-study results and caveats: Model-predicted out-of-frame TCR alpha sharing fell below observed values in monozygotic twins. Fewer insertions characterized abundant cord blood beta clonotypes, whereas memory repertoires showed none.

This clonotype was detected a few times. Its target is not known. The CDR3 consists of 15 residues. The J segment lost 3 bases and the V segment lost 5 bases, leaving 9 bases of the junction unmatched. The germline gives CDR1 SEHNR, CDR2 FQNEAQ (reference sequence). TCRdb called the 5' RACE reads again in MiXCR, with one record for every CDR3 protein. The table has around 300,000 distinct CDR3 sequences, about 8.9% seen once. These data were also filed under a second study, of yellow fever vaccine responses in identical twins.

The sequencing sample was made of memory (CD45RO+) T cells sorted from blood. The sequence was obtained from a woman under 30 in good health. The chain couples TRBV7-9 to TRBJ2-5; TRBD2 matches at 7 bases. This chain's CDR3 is CASSPLGEGEETQYF. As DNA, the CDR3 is TGTGCCAGCAGCCCCCTAGGGGAGGGAGAAGAGACCCAGTACTTC.